Reported below is one T cell receptor beta chain. What it binds is unknown. The CDR3 ends on some other residue instead of the conserved phenylalanine or tryptophan, so this is likely a read error. The CDR3 runs to 15 residues. Unsorted whole blood yielded the blood RNA, and germline DNA was also extracted. This specimen belongs to a study of tumor-infiltrating lymphocytes in primary liver carcinoma. Study as a whole: Each participant had primary liver carcinoma, and surgical resection was the treatment. Staging placed the tumors at T1-T3 N0M0, and they measured roughly 4.2 to 10 cm across. The cohort included men and women aged 30 to 69 years.

Study-wide findings and caveats: Tumor tissue displayed a significantly greater top-250-clone fraction than blood (p = 0.039).

Researchers generated TCR beta cDNA from about 530 ng of total RNA, relying on a constant-region primer. The TCR beta library was amplified through three nested multiplex PCR rounds in a modified ARM-PCR procedure. Two initial PCR rounds of about 11 cycles each paired TRBV1-TRBV30 forward primers with a C-beta reverse primer. TCRdb reprocessed the multiplex PCR reads via MiXCR and lists one record per CDR3 protein. This table has approximately 300,000 distinct CDR3 sequences, approximately 60% appearing once. The specimen was peripheral blood. The sequence was obtained from a middle-aged man with primary liver carcinoma and hepatitis B virus infection. The chain links TRBV12-3 or TRBV12-4 to TRBJ2-4, with D perhaps given as TRBD1 or TRBD2 (5 bases each). In DNA, the CDR3 is TGTGCCAGCAGTTTCAGTCGGGACCAGAAAAACACTCAGTACTTA. This encodes CASSFSRDQKNTQYL.